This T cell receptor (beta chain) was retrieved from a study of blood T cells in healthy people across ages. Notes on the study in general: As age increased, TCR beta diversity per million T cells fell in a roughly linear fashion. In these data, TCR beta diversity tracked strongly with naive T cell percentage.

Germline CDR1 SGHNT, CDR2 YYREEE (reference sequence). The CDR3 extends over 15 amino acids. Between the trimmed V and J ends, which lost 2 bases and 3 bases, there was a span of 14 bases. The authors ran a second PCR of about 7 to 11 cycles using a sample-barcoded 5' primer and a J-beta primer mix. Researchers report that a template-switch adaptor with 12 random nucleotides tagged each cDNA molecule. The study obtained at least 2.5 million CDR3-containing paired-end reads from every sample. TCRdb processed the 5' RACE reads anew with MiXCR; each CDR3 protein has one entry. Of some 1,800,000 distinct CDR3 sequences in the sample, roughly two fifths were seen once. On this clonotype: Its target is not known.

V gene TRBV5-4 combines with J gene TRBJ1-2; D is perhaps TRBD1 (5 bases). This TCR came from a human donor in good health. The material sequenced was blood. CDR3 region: CASSLYDRAYYGYTF. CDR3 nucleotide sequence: TGTGCCAGCAGCTTATATGACAGAGCCTACTATGGCTACACCTTC.